Each of the 6 T cell receptor beta chains below was sequenced from the same sample in a study of shared clonotypes between healthy human individuals. Libraries were prepared by immunoSEQ multiplex PCR; TCRdb keeps only in-frame clonotypes and omits some of them. The sample lists roughly 2.2 million clones; roughly 92% were seen once. Sequencing input: naive CD4+ T cells from PBMCs. Described subset: CD45RA+ positively selected. The source is a man aged 18-30 years in good health. Some clones in this sample may be carry-over from other donors' samples.

In its sample, this clone was seen once. At one boundary the junction diverges from the germline segment, which might be a read error. The gene calls are TRBV30 and TRBJ2-3, with D uncertain. Germline V gene lookup returns CDR1 GTSNPN and CDR2 SVGIG (reference sequence). The CDR3 sequence is 10 residues long. In DNA form, the CDR3 reads TGTGCCGGGAGCACAGATACGCAGTATTTT. It is translated as CAGSTDTQYF.

V gene TRBV11-3 combines with J gene TRBJ2-2; 11 bases align to TRBD1. In germline, CDR1 is SGHNT, CDR2 YENEEA. The CDR3 contains 15 residues. The junction had 3 bases not matched to a gene; V was cut back by 1 base and J by 8 bases. In DNA, the CDR3 is TGTGCCAGCAGCTTAGGGACAGGGGGCGGAGGGGAGCTGTTTTTT. It is translated as CASSLGTGGGGELFF.

The chain recombines TRBV5-1 with TRBJ1-2; no reliable D call. Germline lookup yields CDR1 SGHRS and CDR2 YFSETQ. The CDR3 is 17 amino acids. V was shortened by 0 bases and J by 1 base, with 16 bases between the two germline ends. The CDR3 sequence: CASSLAGGGQFNYGYTF. For the CDR3, the DNA is TGCGCCAGCAGCTTGGCCGGTGGAGGGCAGTTTAACTATGGCTACACCTTC.

V is TRBV11-2 and J is TRBJ2-7; the D gene is possibly TRBD1 (5 bases). The V end lost 2 bases, the J end lost 3 bases, and 14 bases lay between the germline ends. Germline CDR1 SGHAT, CDR2 FQNNGV. The CDR3 has 15 amino acids. Here the CDR3 DNA reads TGTGCCAGCAGCTTACTCCCCCGGCAGGGCTACGAGCAGTACTTC. Its protein is CASSLLPRQGYEQYF.

The V call is TRBV25-1, the J call TRBJ2-1, with 9 bases that match TRBD1. CDR3 length equals 17 residues. Germline V gene sequence: CDR1 MGHDK, CDR2 SYGVNS. Trimming took 4 bases from V and 8 from J; bases not matched to a gene: 15. The DNA for the CDR3 is TGTGCCAGCAGTGCACCCCGGGACAGGGAGAGAGGCCATGAGCAGTTCTTC. Its translation: CASSAPRDRERGHEQFF.

The gene calls are TRBV5-1 and TRBJ2-3; D is uncertain. The V gene lost 1 base and the J gene lost 1 base, with 7 bases spanning the gap. Germline V gene sequence: CDR1 SGHRS, CDR2 YFSETQ. The CDR3 has 14 residues. CDR3: CASSLIRGTDTQYF. The CDR3 nucleotides read TGCGCCAGCAGCTTGATTCGAGGCACAGATACGCAGTATTTT.